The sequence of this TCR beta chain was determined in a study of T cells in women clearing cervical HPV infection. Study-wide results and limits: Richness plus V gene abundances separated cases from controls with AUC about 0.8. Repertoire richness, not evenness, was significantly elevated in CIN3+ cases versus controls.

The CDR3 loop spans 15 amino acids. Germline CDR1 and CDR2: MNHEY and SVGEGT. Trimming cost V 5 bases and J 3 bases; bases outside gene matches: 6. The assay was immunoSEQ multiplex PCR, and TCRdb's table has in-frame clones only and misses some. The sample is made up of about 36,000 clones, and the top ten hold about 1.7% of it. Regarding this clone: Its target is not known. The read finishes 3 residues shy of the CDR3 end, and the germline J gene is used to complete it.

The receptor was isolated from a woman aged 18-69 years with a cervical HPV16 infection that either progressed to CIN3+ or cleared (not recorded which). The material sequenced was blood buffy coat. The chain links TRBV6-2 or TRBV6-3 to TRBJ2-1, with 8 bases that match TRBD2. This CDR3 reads CASSARRGVYNEQFF. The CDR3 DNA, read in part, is TGTGCCAGCAGTGCACGGCGGGGGGTCTACAATGAG.